What follows is one TCR beta chain and its context. This CDR3 is 18 amino acids long. The V and J ends lost 0 bases and 0 bases, in that order; junction bases with no gene match: 10. CDR1 and CDR2 (germline): LNHNV, YYDKDF (reference sequence). This entry comes from a study of T cell responses to AZD1222 COVID-19 vaccine. Measured with immunoSEQ multiplex PCR; TCRdb has only the in-frame clones, and not every one. The sample has around 78,000 clones; 85% to 95% are singletons. The specimen was peripheral blood, collected on day 0 of MenACWY control vaccination. The chain employs TRBV15 and TRBJ1-1; TRBD1 matches 7 bases. This TCR came from an adult in good health. The CDR3 nucleotides are TGTGCCACCAGCAGAGAGCAAGACAGGGCTTACATGAACACTGAAGCTTTCTTT. Translating gives CATSREQDRAYMNTEAFF.